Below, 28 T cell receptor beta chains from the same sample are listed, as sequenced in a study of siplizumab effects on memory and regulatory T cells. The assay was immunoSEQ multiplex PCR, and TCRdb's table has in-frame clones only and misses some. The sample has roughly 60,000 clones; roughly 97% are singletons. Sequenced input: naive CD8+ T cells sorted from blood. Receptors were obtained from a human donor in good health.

The CDR3 nucleotides are TGTGCCAGCAGCCAAGTACTCAGCGATAACACTGAAGCTTTCTTT. Encoded protein: CASSQVLSDNTEAFF. This chain connects TRBV4-2 to TRBJ1-1, with unresolved D. CDR3 length equals 15 residues. Trimming took 1 base from V and 2 from J, leaving 11 bases between them. CDR1 LGHNA and CDR2 YNFKEQ come from the germline V gene.

The DNA for the CDR3 is TGTGCCAGCAGCGTCGCCTCTGGGGCGGGCTACGAGCAGTACTTC. This translates into CASSVASGAGYEQYF. This chain connects TRBV9 to TRBJ2-7; the D gene could be TRBD1 or TRBD2 (5 bases each). This CDR3 spans 15 amino acids. The ends were cut back, 2 bases at V and 3 bases at J, with 15 bases in the middle. Germline CDR1 reads SGDLS; CDR2 reads YYNGEE.

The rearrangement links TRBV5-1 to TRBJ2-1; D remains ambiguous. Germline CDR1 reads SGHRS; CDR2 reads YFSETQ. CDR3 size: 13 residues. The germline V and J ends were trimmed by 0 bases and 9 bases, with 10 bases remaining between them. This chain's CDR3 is CASSLEDVPEQFF. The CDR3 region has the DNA TGCGCCAGCAGCTTGGAGGACGTACCTGAGCAGTTCTTC.

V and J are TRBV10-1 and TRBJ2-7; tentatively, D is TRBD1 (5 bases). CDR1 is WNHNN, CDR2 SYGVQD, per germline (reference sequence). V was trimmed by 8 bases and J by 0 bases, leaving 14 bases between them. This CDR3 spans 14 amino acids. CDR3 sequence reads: CASGDSSSSYEQYF. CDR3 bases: TGCGCCAGCGGCGACAGTTCTAGCTCCTACGAGCAGTACTTC.

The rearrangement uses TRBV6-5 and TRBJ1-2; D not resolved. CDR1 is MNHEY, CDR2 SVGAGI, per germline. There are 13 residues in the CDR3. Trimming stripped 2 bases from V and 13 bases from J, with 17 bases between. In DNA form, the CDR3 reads TGTGCCAGCAGTTACGTGTCGGACCCCTATTTCACCTTC. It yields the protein CASSYVSDPYFTF.

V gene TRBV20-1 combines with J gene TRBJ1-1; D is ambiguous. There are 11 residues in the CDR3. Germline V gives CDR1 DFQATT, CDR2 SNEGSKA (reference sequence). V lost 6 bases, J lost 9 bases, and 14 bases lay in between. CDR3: CSAPLGPQAFF. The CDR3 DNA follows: TGCAGTGCCCCGTTGGGTCCCCAAGCTTTCTTT.

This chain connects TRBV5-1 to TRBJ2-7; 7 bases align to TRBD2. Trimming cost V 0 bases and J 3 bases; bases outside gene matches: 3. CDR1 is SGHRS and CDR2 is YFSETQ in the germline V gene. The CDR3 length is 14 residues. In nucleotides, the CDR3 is TGCGCCAGCAGCTTGGGTGCGGGGGACTACGAGCAGTACTTC. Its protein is CASSLGAGDYEQYF.

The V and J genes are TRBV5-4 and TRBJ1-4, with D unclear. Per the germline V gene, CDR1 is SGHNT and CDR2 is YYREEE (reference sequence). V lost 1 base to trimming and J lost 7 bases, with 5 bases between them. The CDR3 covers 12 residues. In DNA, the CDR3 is TGTGCCAGCAGCTTGTCGGGTGAAAAACTGTTTTTT. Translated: CASSLSGEKLFF.

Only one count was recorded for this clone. CDR3 residues: CASSQGGANVLTF. The CDR3 DNA is TGTGCCAGCAGCCAAGGTGGGGCCAACGTCCTGACTTTC. The J gene is TRBJ2-6, the V gene TRBV4-2; D gene unclear. V was trimmed by 1 base and J by 3 bases, leaving 1 base between them. Germline V gives CDR1 LGHNA, CDR2 YNFKEQ. CDR3 length: 13 residues.

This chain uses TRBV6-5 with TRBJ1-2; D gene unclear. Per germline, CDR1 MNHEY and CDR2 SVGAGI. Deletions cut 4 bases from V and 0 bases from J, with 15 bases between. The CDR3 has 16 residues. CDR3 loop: CASSSRPLDANYGYTF. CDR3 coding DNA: TGTGCCAGCAGTTCTCGCCCTCTCGACGCTAACTATGGCTACACCTTC.

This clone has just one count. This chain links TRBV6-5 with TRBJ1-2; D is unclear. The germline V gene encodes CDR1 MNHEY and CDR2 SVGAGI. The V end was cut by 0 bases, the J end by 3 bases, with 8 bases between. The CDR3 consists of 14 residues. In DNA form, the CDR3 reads TGTGCCAGCAGTTACTCGGGTGACTACTATGGCTACACCTTC. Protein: CASSYSGDYYGYTF.

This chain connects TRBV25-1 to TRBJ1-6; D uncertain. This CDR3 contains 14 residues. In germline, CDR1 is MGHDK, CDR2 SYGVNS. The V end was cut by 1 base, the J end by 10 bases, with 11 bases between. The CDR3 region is CASSESRVVSPLHF. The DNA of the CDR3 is TGTGCCAGCAGTGAATCCCGGGTCGTGTCACCCCTCCACTTT.

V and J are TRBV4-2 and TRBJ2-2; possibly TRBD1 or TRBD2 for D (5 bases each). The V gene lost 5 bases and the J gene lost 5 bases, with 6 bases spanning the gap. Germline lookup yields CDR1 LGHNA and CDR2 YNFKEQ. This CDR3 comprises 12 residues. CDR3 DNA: TGTGCCAGCAGCGGGGGTACCGGGGAGCTGTTTTTT. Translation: CASSGGTGELFF.

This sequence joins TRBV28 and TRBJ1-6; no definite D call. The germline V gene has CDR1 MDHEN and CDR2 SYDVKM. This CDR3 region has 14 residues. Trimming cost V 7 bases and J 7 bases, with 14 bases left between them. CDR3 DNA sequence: TGTGCCAGCAACCTAACGCCTCTGAATTCACCCCTCCACTTT. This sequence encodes CASNLTPLNSPLHF.

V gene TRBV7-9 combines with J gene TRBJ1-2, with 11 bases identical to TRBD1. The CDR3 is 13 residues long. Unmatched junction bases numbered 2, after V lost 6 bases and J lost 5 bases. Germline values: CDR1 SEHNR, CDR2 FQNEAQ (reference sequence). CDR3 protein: CASRGQGAYGYTF. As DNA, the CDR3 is TGTGCCAGCAGAGGACAGGGGGCTTATGGCTACACCTTC.

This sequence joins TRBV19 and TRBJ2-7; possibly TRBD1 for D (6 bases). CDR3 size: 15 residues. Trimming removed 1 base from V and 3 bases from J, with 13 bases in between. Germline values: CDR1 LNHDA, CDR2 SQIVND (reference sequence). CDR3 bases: TGTGCCAGTAGTATAGCTGAGGACAGTAACTACGAGCAGTACTTC. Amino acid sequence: CASSIAEDSNYEQYF.

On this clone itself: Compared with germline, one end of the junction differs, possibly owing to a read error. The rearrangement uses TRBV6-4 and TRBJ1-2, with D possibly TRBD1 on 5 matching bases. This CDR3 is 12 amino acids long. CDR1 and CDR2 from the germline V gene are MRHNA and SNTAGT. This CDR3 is CASSDSGGDPIF. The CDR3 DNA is TGTGCCAGCAGTGACTCGGGGGGGGACCCAATTTTC.

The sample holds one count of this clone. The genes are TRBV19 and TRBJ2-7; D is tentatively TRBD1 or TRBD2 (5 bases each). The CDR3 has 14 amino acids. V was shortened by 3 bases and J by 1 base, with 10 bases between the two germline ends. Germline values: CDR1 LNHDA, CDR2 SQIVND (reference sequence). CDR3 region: CASSMGTGSYEQYF. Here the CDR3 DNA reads TGTGCCAGTAGTATGGGGACGGGGTCCTACGAGCAGTACTTC.

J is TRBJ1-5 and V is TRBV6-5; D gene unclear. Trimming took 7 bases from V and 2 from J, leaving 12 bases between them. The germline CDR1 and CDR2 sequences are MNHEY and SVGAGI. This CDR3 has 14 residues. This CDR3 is CASNSFGGNQPQHF. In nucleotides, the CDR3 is TGTGCCAGCAACTCGTTCGGGGGCAATCAGCCCCAGCATTTT.

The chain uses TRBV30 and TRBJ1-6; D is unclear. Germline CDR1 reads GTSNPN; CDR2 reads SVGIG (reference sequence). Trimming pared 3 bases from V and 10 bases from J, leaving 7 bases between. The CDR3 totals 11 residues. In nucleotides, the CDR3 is TGTGCCTGGAGAACGGGCTCACCCCTCCACTTT. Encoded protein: CAWRTGSPLHF.

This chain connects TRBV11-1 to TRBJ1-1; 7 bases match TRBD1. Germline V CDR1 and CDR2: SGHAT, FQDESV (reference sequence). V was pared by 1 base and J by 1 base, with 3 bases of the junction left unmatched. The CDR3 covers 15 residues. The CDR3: CASSLVPGGNTEAFF. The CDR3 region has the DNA TGTGCCAGCAGCTTAGTTCCAGGGGGGAACACTGAAGCTTTCTTT.

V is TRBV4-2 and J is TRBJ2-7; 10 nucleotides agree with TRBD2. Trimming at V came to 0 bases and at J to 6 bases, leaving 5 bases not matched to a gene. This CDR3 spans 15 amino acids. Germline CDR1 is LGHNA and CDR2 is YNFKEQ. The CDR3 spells CASSQEAGGPVEQYF. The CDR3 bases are TGTGCCAGCAGCCAAGAAGCGGGGGGGCCGGTCGAGCAGTACTTC.

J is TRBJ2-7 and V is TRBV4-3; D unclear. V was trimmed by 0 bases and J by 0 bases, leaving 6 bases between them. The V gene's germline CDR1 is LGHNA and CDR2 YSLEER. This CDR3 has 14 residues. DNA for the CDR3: TGCGCCAGCAGCCAAGAGGCAGCCTCCTACGAGCAGTACTTC. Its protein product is CASSQEAASYEQYF.

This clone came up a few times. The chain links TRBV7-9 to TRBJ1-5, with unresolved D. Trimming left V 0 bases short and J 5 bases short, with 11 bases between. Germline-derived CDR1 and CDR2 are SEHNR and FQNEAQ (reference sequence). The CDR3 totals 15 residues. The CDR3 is CASSLAGRGDQPQHF. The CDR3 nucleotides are TGTGCCAGCAGCTTAGCAGGGAGAGGAGATCAGCCCCAGCATTTT. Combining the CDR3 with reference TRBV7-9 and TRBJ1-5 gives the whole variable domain DTGVSQNPRHKITKRGQNVTFRCDPISEHNRLYWYRQTLGQGPEFLTYFQNEAQLEKSRLLSDRFSAERPKGSFSTLEIQRTEQGDSAMYLCASSLAGRGDQPQHFGDGTRLSIL.

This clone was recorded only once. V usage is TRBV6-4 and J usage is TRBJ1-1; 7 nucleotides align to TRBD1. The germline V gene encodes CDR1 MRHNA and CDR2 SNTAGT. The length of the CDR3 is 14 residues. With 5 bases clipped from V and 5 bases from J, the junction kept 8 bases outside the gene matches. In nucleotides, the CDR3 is TGTGCCAGCAGTCCCGGGCAGGGGGGGACTGAAGCTTTCTTT. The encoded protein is CASSPGQGGTEAFF.

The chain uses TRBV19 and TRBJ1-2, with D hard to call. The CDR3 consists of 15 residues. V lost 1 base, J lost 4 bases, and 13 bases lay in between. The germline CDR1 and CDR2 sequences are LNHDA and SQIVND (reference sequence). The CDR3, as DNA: TGTGCCAGTAGTATAGTCCCGACCAACCTCTATGGCTACACCTTC. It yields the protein CASSIVPTNLYGYTF.

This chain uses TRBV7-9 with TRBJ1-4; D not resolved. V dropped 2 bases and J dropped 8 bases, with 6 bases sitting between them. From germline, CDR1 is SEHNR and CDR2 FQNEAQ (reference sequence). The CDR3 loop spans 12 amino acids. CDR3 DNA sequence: TGTGCCAGCAGCTTATCCCGAGAAAAACTGTTTTTT. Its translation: CASSLSREKLFF.

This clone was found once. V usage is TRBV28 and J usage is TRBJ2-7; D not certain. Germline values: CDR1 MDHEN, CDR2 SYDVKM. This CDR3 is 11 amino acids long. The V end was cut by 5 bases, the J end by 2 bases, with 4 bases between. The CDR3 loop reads CASSGTYEQYF. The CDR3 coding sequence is TGTGCCAGCAGTGGGACCTACGAGCAGTACTTC.